This TCR beta chain was recovered during a study of OX40 agonist ivuxolimab in advanced cancers. As for the study in general: A history of anti-PD-1, anti-PD-L1 or anti-CTLA-4 therapy was acceptable, and approximately 40% had some. Findings of the study overall: Circulating CD4+ and CD8+ T cells showed clonal expansion by week 6 at 0.1 to 3.0 mg/kg. Expanded clones belonging to CD8+ T cells outnumbered, on average, those of CD4+.

V was shortened by 8 bases and J by 7 bases, with 20 bases between the two germline ends. This CDR3 is 15 amino acids long. Per the germline V gene, CDR1 is WSHSY and CDR2 is SAAADI. Repertoires were generated with immunoSEQ multiplex PCR, while TCRdb's copy carries only in-frame clones and drops some. The sample shows under 80,000 clones, around 85% of them seen only once. The count of this clone is one. Its antigen is unidentified. This clonotype was sampled from an adult with an advanced solid tumor such as melanoma, head and neck, liver or kidney cancer. Here the sequenced sample was CD4+ or CD8+ T cells sorted from blood, taken in a trial of the OX40 agonist ivuxolimab. The chain uses TRBV10-2 and TRBJ2-2; unclear D gene. As DNA, the CDR3 is TGCGCCAGCTCCTTAATCGTGGGTTTGGGCGGGGAGCTGTTTTTT. Its translation: CASSLIVGLGGELFF.